Listed here are 14 T cell receptor beta chains from one sample, sequenced in a study of blood T cell repertoires in COVID-19. Some clones are missing from TCRdb's copy, which holds only in-frame ones; the method was immunoSEQ multiplex PCR. The table includes about 170,000 clones, around 81% detected once. Sequencing input: peripheral blood. These receptors originate from a man between 65 and 85 years old with active or convalescent COVID-19.

This clone was seen a single time. The rearrangement uses TRBV30 and TRBJ1-2; TRBD1 matches at 7 bases. Germline trimming cut 3 bases from V and 1 base from J; bases unmatched to any gene: 8. The CDR3 is made up of 15 amino acids. Germline V CDR1 and CDR2: GTSNPN, SVGIG (reference sequence). CDR3 residues: CAWRSTGALNYGYTF. The CDR3 DNA follows: TGTGCCTGGAGGTCAACAGGGGCCCTTAACTATGGCTACACCTTC.

V gene TRBV24-1 combines with J gene TRBJ2-6; a possible D gene is TRBD2 (5 bases). V gave up 4 bases and J gave up 4 bases, with 13 bases separating them. The CDR3 runs 16 residues. Germline loops: CDR1 KGHDR, CDR2 SFDVKD. The CDR3 DNA reads TGTGCCACCAGTGACGGGGTTGGGATAGGGGCCAACGTCCTGACTTTC. Its translation: CATSDGVGIGANVLTF.

V gene TRBV5-4 combines with J gene TRBJ1-6, with D unclear. CDR3 length: 14 amino acids. Germline V CDR1 and CDR2: SGHNT, YYREEE (reference sequence). Between the trimmed V and J ends, which lost 6 bases and 9 bases, there was a span of 16 bases. CDR3 coding DNA: TGTGCCAGCACTATTGGCGGCGAGTTTTCACCCCTCCACTTT. This encodes CASTIGGEFSPLHF.

The chain recombines TRBV6-2 or TRBV6-3 with TRBJ1-1; D gene unclear. Per the germline V gene, CDR1 is MNHEY and CDR2 is SVGEGT. Deletions cut 5 bases from V and 0 bases from J, with 13 bases between. The CDR3 runs to 15 residues. CDR3 bases: TGTGCCAGCAGTCCCCTGCGGGAAGTGAACACTGAAGCTTTCTTT. Its translation is CASSPLREVNTEAFF.

The genes are TRBV6-5 and TRBJ2-7, with TRBD1 identical over 10 bases. CDR1 and CDR2 from the germline V gene are MNHEY and SVGAGI. This CDR3 has 15 residues. V lost 5 bases and J lost 2; bases outside the gene matches: 6. CDR3 coding DNA: TGTGCCAGCAGTCGTAGGGACAGGGGCCCCTACGAGCAGTACTTC. This encodes CASSRRDRGPYEQYF.

The rearrangement links TRBV10-3 to TRBJ1-2; no definite D call. V shed 0 bases and J shed 2 bases, with 7 bases lying between them. CDR3 length: 14 amino acids. Germline CDR1 ENHRY, CDR2 SYGVKD. The CDR3 DNA sequence: TGTGCCATCAGTGAGTCGGGGAGGAACTATGGCTACACCTTC. Translated: CAISESGRNYGYTF.

The gene calls are TRBV7-3 and TRBJ2-2; D perhaps matches TRBD2 (5 bases). The germline gives CDR1 SGHTA, CDR2 FQGTGA. With 0 bases removed from V and 6 bases from J, the gap between germline ends came to 11 bases. This CDR3 has 15 residues. CDR3 residues: CASSLTYGVPGELFF. The CDR3 DNA is TGTGCCAGCAGCTTAACGTACGGGGTTCCCGGGGAGCTGTTTTTT.

This clone was picked up a small number of times. J is TRBJ1-1 and V is TRBV5-4; 8 nucleotides align to TRBD1. V lost 4 bases, J lost 1 base, and 3 bases stayed unmatched. The CDR3 spans 14 residues. Germline CDR1 is SGHNT and CDR2 is YYREEE (reference sequence). The CDR3 DNA sequence: TGTGCCAGCAGCGCGGGACAGGCGAACACTGAAGCTTTCTTT. This encodes CASSAGQANTEAFF.

This clone was seen a single time. The chain links TRBV28 to TRBJ1-1, with 7 bases identical to TRBD1. Losses at the gene ends were 6 bases for V and 5 bases for J; bases not matched to a gene: 9. CDR3 length: 14 amino acids. Germline V gives CDR1 MDHEN, CDR2 SYDVKM. The CDR3 DNA is TGTGCCAGCAGCCAATACAGGGGTTGGACTGAAGCTTTCTTT. Its protein product is CASSQYRGWTEAFF.

This clone was counted once. The chain employs TRBV6-5 and TRBJ1-5; D not resolved. CDR1 MNHEY and CDR2 SVGAGI come from the germline V gene. The CDR3 runs to 12 residues. V was cut by 8 bases and J by 6 bases, with 11 bases left in between. CDR3 amino acids: CASSRAGQPQHF. CDR3 DNA sequence: TGTGCCAGCTCGCGGGCTGGTCAGCCCCAGCATTTT.

The chain links TRBV28 to TRBJ2-3; perhaps TRBD2 as D (6 bases). This CDR3 region has 15 residues. The V end lost 7 bases, the J end lost 6 bases, and 20 bases lay between the germline ends. CDR1 MDHEN and CDR2 SYDVKM come from the germline V gene. This chain's CDR3 is CASTPGARQLDTQYF. The CDR3 DNA reads TGTGCCAGCACTCCGGGAGCCCGACAGCTGGATACGCAGTATTTT.

This clone has a single count. This chain uses TRBV11-2 with TRBJ2-2; 7 bases fit TRBD1. From germline, CDR1 is SGHAT and CDR2 FQNNGV. V gave up 3 bases and J gave up 0 bases; unmatched junction bases: 4. There are 16 residues in the CDR3. In nucleotides, the CDR3 is TGTGCCAGCAGCTTTCTAGGGGGCGCGAACACCGGGGAGCTGTTTTTT. Translating it yields CASSFLGGANTGELFF.

The rearrangement joins TRBV9 to TRBJ2-7, with a weak D call TRBD2 (5 bases). V was cut by 3 bases and J by 6 bases, with 13 bases left in between. This CDR3 has 13 residues. From germline, CDR1 is SGDLS and CDR2 YYNGEE. CDR3 nucleotide sequence: TGTGCCAGCAGCGAAAGCGGTAGCAGCGAGCAGTACTTC. Protein sequence: CASSESGSSEQYF.

The chain couples TRBV27 to TRBJ1-6, with 7 bases identical to TRBD1. CDR3 length: 16 residues. Germline lookup yields CDR1 MNHEY and CDR2 SMNVEV (reference sequence). After removal of 2 bases from V and 7 bases from J, the junction contained 8 bases not matched to a gene. The CDR3 DNA is TGTGCCAGCAGTTTAGTGCAGACAGGGAGGAATTCACCCCTCCACTTT. It codes for CASSLVQTGRNSPLHF.